This T cell receptor (beta chain) was profiled in a study of blood T cell repertoires in COVID-19 (dated by TCRdb to 2018 to 2021). With regard to the full study: Samples covering the acute and convalescent phases of COVID-19 were provided by collaborators in the United States, Italy and Spain. The prospective study material was composed of cDNA or gDNA derived from T cells, B-cell-depleted T cells, or PBMCs. Deeply sampled blood TCRbeta repertoires from subjects exposed to, actively infected with, or recovered from COVID-19 were included in the dataset. The repertoires were made available in a free public database intended to serve as a resource for research on the immune response to SARS-CoV-2. Samples came from the ongoing ImmuneRACE study (first 160 participants) plus 1,254 subjects from 6 global collaborators. Nearly every sample came with metadata listing a de-identified subject ID, COVID-19 status, age in years and sex. Where available, HLA class I and class II types were taken from metadata supplied by the sample provider and were not determined by assay-based typing. What the research found in general, with its limitations: The amount of clinical and demographic metadata varied by source and participant and was provided uncurated.

The immunoSEQ Assay, a bias-controlled multiplex PCR, was used to amplify TCRbeta CDR3 regions from genomic DNA. The original methods were these. Within the assay, amplification of reference gene primers was used to estimate how many nucleated cells each sample contained. To quantify the absolute abundance of each unique TCRbeta CDR3 rearrangement, sequence reads were collapsed and filtered. For each sample, productive Simpson clonality was calculated as the square root of Simpson's diversity index across productive rearrangements. TCRdb holds this immuneACCESS table with in-frame rearrangements only. Some clones are missing; in checked studies, unresolved V genes explain under half, and the rest has no known cause. Clone size and V and J calls were adopted from that table, with D and trimming inferred from the DNA. This sample is represented by approximately 230,000 clones; approximately 80% of them were singletons. The ten largest make up 15% of the sample.

After removal of 3 bases from V and 7 bases from J, the junction retains 13 bases not matched to a gene. CDR1 is given as SGDLS and CDR2 as YYNGEE, both from the germline V gene. The CDR3 starts with the cysteine, ends with the phenylalanine, and has 17 residues. Just CDR3 DNA is preserved here, 51 bases in frame from base 1. On this clone: The target of this receptor is not known. No base qualities exist here, and no much larger clone lies one base off it.

Enrolling through a virtual design, the prospective study's participants ranged in age from about 18 to 89 years and lived across 20 to 30 United States geographic areas. Cohort assignment in the prospective study relied on participant-reported clinical history from a screening survey and a study questionnaire. For ImmuneRACE Cohort 3, a participant was defined as recovered based on two consecutive negative NP/OP PCR tests, clearance by a healthcare professional, or resolution of symptoms. In the prospective study, mobile phlebotomists collected whole blood, serum and a nasopharyngeal or oropharyngeal swab from each participant. Over an approximately 2-month period, participants in the prospective study had the option of providing additional blood draws and questionnaires. Before DNA extraction, prospective study blood samples were shipped either frozen or at room temperature.

Sequencing input: PBMCs or T cells enriched from blood (not recorded which). The receptor was isolated from a man aged 40-49 years who had recovered from COVID-19. This chain is built from TRBV9 and TRBJ1-2, with TRBD1 identical over 12 junction bases. The CDR3 has the sequence CASSASLGTGGLGGYTF. DNA sequence: TGTGCCAGCAGCGCCTCCCTTGGGACAGGGGGCTTAGGTGGCTACACCTTC. Joined to the reference TRBV9 and TRBJ1-2 proteins, this CDR3 gives the full variable domain: DSGVTQTPKHLITATGQRVTLRCSPRSGDLSVYWYQQSLDQGLQFLIQYYNGEERAKGNILERFSAQQFPDLHSELNLSSLELGDSALYFCASSASLGTGGLGGYTFGSGTRLTVV.